The sample holds one count of the clone carrying this TCR beta chain. The data were obtained in a study of blood T cell repertoires in COVID-19. Study-level information: The United States, Italy and Spain supplied acute and convalescent COVID-19 samples.

The CDR3 has 13 residues. Trimming removed 6 bases at V and 8 bases at J, with 16 bases between. The germline V gene has CDR1 MGHRA and CDR2 YSYEKL. Generated by immunoSEQ multiplex PCR, the TCRdb table keeps only in-frame clones and is missing some. Of under 75,000 clones in the sample, about 91% were seen once. The sequencing input was peripheral blood. V and J are TRBV4-1 and TRBJ1-1, with D tentatively TRBD1 (6 bases). The receptor comes from a man aged 45-60 years with active COVID-19. The CDR3 loop is CASSFAAGAEAFF. The CDR3 nucleotides are TGCGCCAGCAGTTTCGCAGCGGGGGCGGAAGCTTTCTTT.